The T cell receptor beta chain under discussion was sequenced for a study of blood T cell dynamics during melanoma immunotherapy (TCRdb year 2020). Study-wide context: Patients had metastatic melanoma and received first-line pembrolizumab or nivolumab plus ipilimumab as standard of care in the United Kingdom. Peripheral T cell receptor repertoires of metastatic melanoma patients were profiled before and after one cycle of checkpoint inhibitor therapy to find early correlates of response. The training cohort consisted of consecutive patients, while an additional independent group of patients from the same centre was pooled to form an external validation set. The research as a whole found: A bifurcated reorganization of the PBMC repertoire at W3, with increased clonality or increased diversity, was observed in patients who later achieved disease control, unlike in progressors. Whether the T cell clones driving repertoire changes were melanoma-specific or reflected general immune activation could not be determined in the study. The relatively small sample size was acknowledged as something that could potentially limit how far the results can be generalized.

A fixed 350 ng of DNA was loaded for every bulk PBMC sample. Following the manufacturer instructions, the immunoSEQ TCRb Assay kit was used to amplify TCR beta CDR3 sequences from genomic DNA. The KAPA Library Quantification Kit for Illumina platforms was used to quantify pooled libraries by qPCR. Pooled libraries were clustered at about 0.55-1.2 pM and sequenced on an Illumina NextSeq 500. On the study's bioinformatics: Analysis of the TCR data relied on immunoSEQ ANALYZER and the R LymphoSeq package. A rearrangement efficiency score was calculated as productive divided by the sum of productive and non-productive CDR3 sequences. Clonality was assessed using the Gini coefficient and diversity using the Renyi index at alpha=1, with pairwise comparisons between timepoints within each patient. Clonal relatedness, based on an edit distance of 3, and repertoire similarity, based on the Bhattacharyya coefficient, were both computed in LymphoSeq. Linear discriminant analysis on week-3 changes in clonality and diversity was built with the R MASS and caret packages to classify response. This is the immuneACCESS table as TCRdb keeps it, with only in-frame sequences that have V and J called. A part of the clones is gone; compared with another copy, unresolved V genes explain less than half, and the rest is unexplained. V and J calls and clone size are as listed in that table; D and trimming were resolved from the DNA. For this sample there are 10,000 or so clones; less than 90% appear just once. Of the sample, roughly 1% falls within the top ten clones.

The meaning of the sample's time point label: week 3, after first cycle of checkpoint inhibitor. Blood samples were taken at two points: before treatment (T0) and at week 3 (W3), which came after the first cycle of checkpoint blockade. Except for two patients with rapid clinical progression, response was assessed 12 weeks after the first infusion by RECIST 1.1; disease control meant complete response, partial response or stable disease. Patients were excluded for prior systemic cancer treatment, concomitant immunosuppressant therapy or synchronous other active malignancies. To track both circulating cells and T cell turnover, TCR beta was sequenced from bulk PBMC as well as from plasma cell-free DNA. PBMC were isolated from blood with Lymphoprep and SepMate tubes, followed by red cell lysis. QIAamp DNA Blood Mini kits were used to extract DNA from PBMC and from sorted T cell subsets. V sheds 2 bases and J sheds 4 bases, leaving 11 bases between their ends. Per the germline V gene, MNHEY is the CDR1 and SVGAGI is the CDR2. The cysteine opens and the phenylalanine closes a CDR3 of 14 amino acids. The read is trimmed to its CDR3 DNA, 42 bases read in frame from base 1.

As concerns this clone: Its specific antigen is unknown. Base qualities are not recorded, but no much larger clone differs from it by a single base.

The clonotype originates from a human donor with melanoma. The chain is encoded by TRBV6-5 joined to TRBJ1-2; perhaps TRBD1 is the D gene, with 5 bases matching. This specimen consisted of blood, obtained from a patient treated with checkpoint blockade. The DNA sequence is as follows: TGTGCCAGCAGTTACGACAGTAGGGGCTATGGCTACACCTTC. Its product reads: CASSYDSRGYGYTF.